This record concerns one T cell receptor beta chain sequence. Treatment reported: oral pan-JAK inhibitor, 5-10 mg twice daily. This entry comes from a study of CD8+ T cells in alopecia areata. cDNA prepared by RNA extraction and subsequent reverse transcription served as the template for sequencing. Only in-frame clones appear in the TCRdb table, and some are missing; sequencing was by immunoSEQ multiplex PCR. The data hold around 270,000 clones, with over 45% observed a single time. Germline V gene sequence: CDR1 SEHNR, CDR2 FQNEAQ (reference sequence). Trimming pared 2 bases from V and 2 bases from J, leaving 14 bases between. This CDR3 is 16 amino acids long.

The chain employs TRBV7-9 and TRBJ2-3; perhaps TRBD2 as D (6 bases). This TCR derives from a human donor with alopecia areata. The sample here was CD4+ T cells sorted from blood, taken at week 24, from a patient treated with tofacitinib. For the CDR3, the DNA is TGTGCCAGCAGCTTAACGAGCGGGCAACCCACAGATACGCAGTATTTT. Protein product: CASSLTSGQPTDTQYF.